One sample yielded the 26 T cell receptor beta chains listed below, sequenced in a study of yellow fever vaccine responses in identical twins. TCRdb passed the RT-PCR reads through MiXCR, listing each CDR3 protein once. The sample yields around 6,900 distinct CDR3 sequences, 84% seen once. The input for sequencing was T cells from blood (PBMCs), unsorted or a sorted subset (not recorded which), taken before or after yellow fever vaccination (not recorded which). These TCRs come from a woman in her late teens or twenties who received the yellow fever vaccine.

J is TRBJ1-5 and V is TRBV12-3 or TRBV12-4, with unresolved D. Trimming removed 7 bases from V and 10 bases from J, with 23 bases in between. This CDR3 spans 15 amino acids. In DNA form, the CDR3 reads TGTGCCAGCACCCCCATAGGGTCGGGGATGACACCCCAGCATTTT. Translating it yields CASTPIGSGMTPQHF.

The chain joins TRBV10-3 to TRBJ1-1; the D gene is possibly TRBD1 (5 bases). V lost 11 bases to trimming and J lost 3 bases, with 10 bases between them. From germline, CDR1 is ENHRY and CDR2 SYGVKD. The CDR3 is 11 amino acids. The chain's CDR3 is CASGGDTEAFF. The CDR3 DNA sequence: TGTGCCTCGGGGGGAGACACTGAAGCTTTCTTT.

This chain joins TRBV2 and TRBJ1-2, with no clear D. The CDR3 consists of 13 residues. V was pared by 3 bases and J by 3 bases, with 8 bases between. Germline CDR1 SNHLY, CDR2 FYNNEI. DNA for the CDR3: TGTGCCAGCAGTGAGTGGCTTTACTATGGCTACACCTTC. It specifies CASSEWLYYGYTF.

The CDR3, as DNA: TGCAGCGTTGTTGAGTCTAGCGGCTACGAGCAGTACTTC. Translating gives CSVVESSGYEQYF. The rearrangement links TRBV29-1 to TRBJ2-7; TRBD2 matches 7 bases. This CDR3 comprises 13 residues. CDR1 and CDR2 (germline): SQVTM, ANQGSEA. After removal of 4 bases from V and 3 bases from J, the junction contained 6 bases not matched to a gene.

This clonotype was counted a single time. The chain carries TRBV21-1 and TRBJ2-2. TRBV21-1 is tagged as a pseudogene. There are 12 residues in the CDR3. The chain's CDR3 is CASSRTTGELFF. The DNA of the CDR3 is TGTGCCAGCAGCCGAACCACCGGGGAGCTGTTTTTT.

The V call is TRBV7-1, the J call TRBJ1-4; D call uncertain. TRBV7-1 is an open reading frame, and its role is uncertain. The CDR3 loop spans 11 amino acids. The V gene lost 5 bases and the J gene lost 10 bases, with 8 bases spanning the gap. This CDR3 reads CASSASGKLFF. Written as DNA, the CDR3 is TGTGCCAGCAGCGCCTCAGGAAAACTGTTTTTT.

This clonotype showed up just a few times. The V gene is TRBV28, the J gene TRBJ2-1; TRBD2 aligns across 8 bases. In germline, CDR1 is MDHEN, CDR2 SYDVKM. This CDR3 is 15 amino acids long. J lost 4 bases, V lost 2 bases, and 4 bases had no gene match. Written as DNA, the CDR3 is TGTGCCAGCAGTTTAACGGGAGGGTTTTACAATGAGCAGTTCTTC. Amino acids: CASSLTGGFYNEQFF.

This chain connects TRBV11-1 to TRBJ2-7, with unresolved D. The ends were cut back, 2 bases at V and 3 bases at J, with 8 bases in the middle. The germline V gene encodes CDR1 SGHAT and CDR2 FQDESV (reference sequence). This CDR3 is built from 13 residues. CDR3 bases: TGTGCCAGCAGCTTACTGGGCAACTACGAGCAGTACTTC. Protein sequence: CASSLLGNYEQYF.

This clonotype was seen just once. The V call is TRBV4-1, the J call TRBJ2-1, with D possibly matching TRBD1 (6 bases). Germline V gene sequence: CDR1 MGHRA, CDR2 YSYEKL. Trimming removed 4 bases from V and 3 bases from J, with 7 bases in between. This CDR3 is 13 amino acids long. CDR3 DNA: TGCGCCAGCAGCCGGGACAACTACAATGAGCAGTTCTTC. Its translation: CASSRDNYNEQFF.

The rearrangement links TRBV7-1 to TRBJ2-4, with TRBD1 identical over 8 bases. TRBV7-1 is placed among ORFs of uncertain function. The CDR3 runs to 16 residues. Losses at the gene ends were 2 bases for V and 6 bases for J; bases not matched to a gene: 9. Here the CDR3 DNA reads TGTGCCAGCAGCTCACCGGACAGGGATAGATTAAACATTCAGTACTTC. Protein: CASSSPDRDRLNIQYF.

The V call is TRBV5-1, the J call TRBJ2-7, with a possible D match to TRBD1 (6 bases). This CDR3 contains 13 residues. The V end lost 5 bases, the J end lost 4 bases, and 13 bases lay between the germline ends. Germline CDR1 and CDR2: SGHRS and YFSETQ. This CDR3 is CASRQGYGYEQYF. CDR3 coding DNA: TGCGCCAGCAGGCAGGGGTACGGATACGAGCAGTACTTC.

V and J are TRBV29-1 and TRBJ2-1; 8 bases agree with TRBD2. Germline loops: CDR1 SQVTM, CDR2 ANQGSEA. The CDR3 covers 14 residues. The trim removed 6 bases at V and 5 bases at J, leaving 9 bases unmatched. CDR3 loop: CSVSTSGSHNEQFF. The CDR3 DNA is TGCAGCGTATCCACTAGCGGTAGTCACAATGAGCAGTTCTTC.

This clonotype has just a few counts. The CDR3 DNA reads as TGCAGCGTTGAAGATTCCTACGAGCAGTACTTC. It specifies CSVEDSYEQYF. The V call is TRBV29-1, the J call TRBJ2-7; unclear D gene. Trimming removed 0 bases from V and 1 base from J, with 1 base in between. The CDR3 consists of 11 residues. Germline V gives CDR1 SQVTM, CDR2 ANQGSEA.

The rearrangement links TRBV11-1 to TRBJ1-2; unclear D gene. This CDR3 has 15 residues. Trimming left V 1 base short and J 6 bases short, with 15 bases between. The germline CDR1 and CDR2 sequences are SGHAT and FQDESV (reference sequence). DNA of the CDR3: TGTGCCAGCAGCTTAGTTTCGTCCACGGAGGATGGCTACACCTTC. It encodes CASSLVSSTEDGYTF. The full variable domain, completed using reference TRBV11-1 and TRBJ1-2, is EAEVAQSPRYKITEKSQAVAFWCDPISGHATLYWYRQILGQGPELLVQFQDESVVDDSQLPKDRFSAERLKGVDSTLKIQPAELGDSAMYLCASSLVSSTEDGYTFGSGTRLTVV.

The V call is TRBV12-3 or TRBV12-4, the J call TRBJ1-1, with D perhaps matching TRBD1 (6 bases). This CDR3 spans 15 amino acids. V was trimmed by 1 base and J by 0 bases, leaving 9 bases between them. DNA of the CDR3: TGTGCCAGCAGTTTAGGGGGGGGGCTGAACACTGAAGCTTTCTTT. Translating gives CASSLGGGLNTEAFF.

The rearrangement links TRBV13 to TRBJ2-1, with TRBD1 identical over 7 bases. The germline gives CDR1 PRHDT, CDR2 FYEKMQ (reference sequence). The CDR3 covers 15 residues. J gave up 7 bases and V 9 bases, and 15 bases lay outside the gene matches. The CDR3: CASFLRQGRANEQFF. In DNA form, the CDR3 reads TGTGCCAGTTTCTTGCGACAGGGAAGAGCGAATGAGCAGTTCTTC.

V and J are TRBV29-1 and TRBJ1-1; tentative D call: TRBD1 (5 bases). This CDR3 has 12 amino acids. Germline CDR1 SQVTM, CDR2 ANQGSEA. V dropped 2 bases and J dropped 5 bases, with 9 bases sitting between them. The CDR3 sequence is CSVEFGGTEAFF. DNA for the CDR3: TGCAGCGTTGAATTCGGGGGGACTGAAGCTTTCTTT.

This clonotype was picked up one time. The junction shows a germline mismatch at one end, possibly a read error. The V gene is TRBV7-7, the J gene TRBJ1-1; D ambiguous. This CDR3 region has 14 residues. Germline assignment: CDR1 SSHAT and CDR2 FNYEAQ (reference sequence). DNA for the CDR3: TGTGCTAGCAGCTCCCTAGGACCGAACACTGAAGCTTTCTTT. It translates to CASSSLGPNTEAFF. Variable domain in full (rest from reference TRBV7-7 and TRBJ1-1): GAGVSQSPRYKVTKRGQDVTLRCDPISSHATLYWYQQALGQGPEFLTYFNYEAQPDKSGLPSDRFSAERPEGSISTLTIQRTEQRDSAMYRCASSSLGPNTEAFFGQGTRLTVV.

This chain joins TRBV19 and TRBJ2-7; unclear D gene. The germline CDR1 and CDR2 sequences are LNHDA and SQIVND (reference sequence). The CDR3 is 14 residues long. V shed 6 bases and J shed 1 base, with 13 bases lying between them. In DNA, the CDR3 is TGTGCCAGTAGACCCGAAGTGGCATCCTACGAGCAGTACTTC. Translation gives CASRPEVASYEQYF.

The chain combines TRBV6-9 with TRBJ2-1, with D unresolved. This CDR3 region has 12 residues. Between the trimmed V and J ends, which lost 5 bases and 5 bases, there was a span of 7 bases. The germline V gene encodes CDR1 MNHGY and CDR2 SVAAGI. Written as DNA, the CDR3 is TGTGCCAGCAGTCATCCCAACAATGAGCAGTTCTTC. It specifies CASSHPNNEQFF.

Here the CDR3 reads CASSRARQGNGYTF. CDR3 nucleotide sequence: TGCGCCAGCAGTCGTGCTAGACAGGGGAATGGCTACACCTTC. The gene calls are TRBV23-1 and TRBJ1-2; TRBD1 matches 8 bases. TRBV23-1 is noted as an ORF with a role that remains uncertain. The CDR3 length is 14 residues. J gave up 6 bases and V 4 bases, and 7 bases lay outside the gene matches.

The V gene is TRBV9, the J gene TRBJ1-1; TRBD1 might be the D (5 bases). The germline CDR1 and CDR2 sequences are SGDLS and YYNGEE. This CDR3 is built from 16 residues. Trimming left V 4 bases short and J 3 bases short, with 19 bases between. Here the CDR3 DNA reads TGTGCCAGCAGCCCCGGTTCGGGGGAGCTATACACTGAAGCTTTCTTT. This codes for CASSPGSGELYTEAFF.

This clonotype is a singleton in its sample. The chain links TRBV16 to TRBJ1-3; D call uncertain. V was trimmed by 7 bases and J by 8 bases, leaving 9 bases between them. In germline, CDR1 is KGHSY, CDR2 FQNENV. The CDR3 runs to 11 residues. In nucleotides, the CDR3 is TGTGCCAGCATCAAAGGAGACACCATATATTTT. This translates into CASIKGDTIYF.

This chain connects TRBV11-1 to TRBJ2-7; 7 positions agree with TRBD1. J gave up 0 bases and V 8 bases, and 10 bases lay outside the gene matches. CDR3 length equals 15 residues. CDR1 is SGHAT and CDR2 is FQDESV in the germline V gene (reference sequence). CDR3 sequence: CASWPDWDSSYEQYF. DNA of the CDR3: TGTGCCAGCTGGCCTGACTGGGACAGCTCCTACGAGCAGTACTTC.

The chain is built from TRBV7-9 and TRBJ2-7; the match to TRBD1 covers 9 bases. Unmatched junction bases numbered 7, after V lost 6 bases and J lost 4 bases. This CDR3 has 14 amino acids. Germline V gene sequence: CDR1 SEHNR, CDR2 FQNEAQ (reference sequence). For the CDR3, the DNA is TGTGCCAGCAGTTCCGGGACAGGGAATTACGAGCAGTACTTC. Amino acid sequence: CASSSGTGNYEQYF.

The J gene is TRBJ2-7, the V gene TRBV7-9, with 14 bases aligning to TRBD2. V shed 5 bases and J 4 bases; nucleotides not matched to a gene: 4. CDR1 is SEHNR and CDR2 is FQNEAQ in the germline V gene (reference sequence). The CDR3 sequence is 15 residues long. CDR3 region: CASSPGLAGVYEQYF. The DNA for the CDR3 is TGTGCCAGCAGCCCGGGACTAGCGGGAGTTTACGAGCAGTACTTC.